This paragraph reports one TCR beta chain. This clone was seen a handful of times. Its antigen has not been determined. Germline and junction disagree at one end, which may indicate a read error. The library was generated by the immunoSEQ multiplex PCR assay. For the multiplex PCR, a mixture combining 60 forward primers for TCR Vbeta segments and 13 reverse primers for TCR Jbeta segments was used. The CDR3 region of rearranged TCR beta genes was amplified from genomic DNA by a multiplex PCR assay. The amplified TCR beta libraries were sequenced on the Illumina HiSeq System as 87-base-pair reads. As for the authors' bioinformatics: A later analysis counted about 80 million unique TCR beta chains across the 650 to 800 repertoires, and around 12 million of these chains were shared by at least two donors. A nearest-neighbor algorithm error-corrected the raw reads and collapsed the reads into unique sequences, merging closely related sequences to remove PCR and sequencing errors. V, D and J gene segments were assigned by aligning CDR3 sequences to IMGT reference sequences. Each retained sequence needed at least a six-nucleotide match to both a V gene segment and a J gene segment. A rearrangement counted as productive if the CDR3 had no stop codons and remained in frame with V and J, and every other rearrangement counted as non-productive. Following IMGT convention, CDR3 was defined as the stretch from the second conserved V-encoded cysteine up to the conserved J-encoded phenylalanine. In an earlier analysis of around 540 of the donors, sequences lacking an unambiguous match to a single V gene segment were excluded. In an earlier analysis of 587 of the donors, V segments were called functional above 56.7% productive rearrangements and were called segregating when the between-donor standard deviation exceeded 5%. A statistical classification framework was built for diagnosing cytomegalovirus status from the catalog of TCR beta chain sequences. In a later analysis, V and J genes were assigned by comparing TCR nucleotide sequences against IMGT/GENE-DB human TR gene sequences. A later analysis assigned CDR3 sequences and most-parsimonious VDJ recombination scenarios with the TCRdist pipeline. A later analysis defined each TCR beta chain by its CDR3 amino acid sequence plus V-gene family, and excluded reads lacking a unique V-gene family. In a later analysis, 450 to 600 highly shared, low-generation-probability nucleotide sequences were removed to address suspected cross-contamination and a sequencing artifact. In a later analysis, a clonal expansion index for each public chain was calculated from normalized within-repertoire ranks of inferred template counts. A later analysis computed generation probabilities with a VDJ recombination model fitted to out-of-frame rearrangements, and checked the results against IGoR. A later analysis scored TCR-TCR, TCR-HLA and TCR-CMV co-occurrence with hypergeometric tests, applying a repertoire-size bias correction to TCR pairs. In a later analysis, false discovery rates were estimated by permuting HLA or CMV assignments 20 times. In a later analysis, co-occurring TCRs were grouped using DBSCAN, with TCRdist sequence similarity added in when clustering inside HLA-allele-positive subsets. Repertoires with fewer than 30,000 or more than 120,000 public chains were left out of co-occurrence clustering, as were about 5 repertoires with anomalous nucleotide sharing. TCRdb stores this immuneACCESS table with in-frame sequences only. Part of the clones is absent; in the studies checked, under half of the shortfall reflects unresolved V genes, and no reason is known for the rest. V and J calls and clone size follow that table, whereas D and trimming were derived from the DNA. This sample gives approximately 91,000 clones in total; under 75% of them show up just once. Around 2% of the sample lies in the top ten.

These data originate in a study of cytomegalovirus exposure and HLA in healthy donors (dated by TCRdb to about 2017). For the study in its entirety: In an earlier analysis of under 750 of the donors, 276 Gb of sequence data and 90 million to 130 million unique TCR beta sequences from 180 million or so T cells were reported. Roughly 5 DR-DQ haplotypes were treated as single units for association and clustering because of strong linkage in the cohort. The number of typed donors differed by locus: roughly 629-640 for A, B, C, DRB1 and DQB1; 522 for DQA1; 606 for DPA1; and some 450 for DPB1. An earlier analysis of 587 of the donors applied high-throughput TCR beta sequencing to assess whether each TCR beta V gene segment acted as functional or pseudogenic. HLA typing covered class I and class II loci at four-digit resolution. Across some 400 genotyped donors of the cohort, an average of about 200,000 unique TCR beta nucleotide sequences per donor were sequenced, and roughly a sixth of those sequences were non-productive. A separate validation cohort of roughly 120 different subjects was used in addition to the roughly 670-subject first cohort. The study aimed to test whether signatures of past pathogen exposure could be identified by cataloging public T cell receptors. Rather than using new phenotypic data, the later analysis identified candidate immune exposures from TCR beta sequences and from how often those sequences occurred across donors. The T cell repertoires of 666 subjects were profiled by immunosequencing and related to cytomegalovirus serostatus. The genetic ancestry cluster associated with self-reported Caucasian donors included 65% to 90% of the approximately 410 genotyped donors. Donor age, sex, ethnicity and CMV serostatus were compiled together with the repertoire data. All discovery cohort repertoires had been generated using a single sequencing platform. In a later analysis, previously published TCR beta repertoires from some 640 donors were re-analyzed and high-resolution HLA genotyping was added so that TCR occurrence patterns could be studied. A later genetic analysis took genome-wide SNP genotypes for about 55% of the 666 donors and used that subset as a discovery cohort. An early release covering roughly 580 HLA-typed donors comprised about 320 gigabases of sequencing data and roughly 86 million unique TCR sequences. The study combined high-throughput TCR immunosequencing, statistical association of individual TCRs with disease status, and machine learning to predict cytomegalovirus infection status.

Results the study describes overall, beyond this receptor: Specific HLA alleles were associated with some 15,000 TCR beta sequences at a false discovery rate of 0.05 in a later analysis. Most TCR sequences were observed very rarely across donors, whereas some public TCRs were present in many individuals. Presence/absence analyses assumed roughly uniform sequencing depth across donors, an assumption that may not hold. In vitro tests confirmed that three of the cytomegalovirus-associated TCR beta chains recognize cytomegalovirus antigens. A later analysis found that HLA-associated TCR beta chains were more clonally expanded and had lower generation probabilities than equally common non-associated chains. In a later analysis, most CMV-associated TCR beta chains were found to appear HLA-restricted, with HLA associations seemingly driven largely by CMV exposure. Broadly in line with IMGT annotations, most TCR beta V segments showed up in productive rearrangements about 87% or about 30% of the time in an earlier analysis of under 700 of the donors. A further reported finding was that TCR beta sequences accurately predicted the HLA-A and HLA-B alleles for most subjects in the first cohort. According to a later analysis, parvovirus B19, influenza, CMV and Epstein-Barr virus appeared linked to several top co-occurrence clusters. Because HLA typing was missing for some donors at each locus, association tests included only the typed subset. Compared with the approximately 710-donor mean, donors in an Asian-associated ancestry cluster had fewer N-insertions in productive TCRs, according to a later genetic analysis. Because the 87-base-pair reads could not distinguish some IMGT-functional V segments, including TRBV6-2 and TRBV6-3, those segments were excluded. The study listed approximately 150 TCR beta chains as associated with cytomegalovirus. Immune exposure information for the cohort was limited to CMV serostatus. The sequencing pipeline was judged likely to have produced a cluster of highly shared sequence variants as a technical artifact. The classifier was reported to diagnose cytomegalovirus status with high specificity and sensitivity in both the original and validation cohorts. A later analysis found that TCR association rates varied across HLA loci, with DRB1 alleles showing the most associated TCRs and HLA-C alleles the fewest. The authors suggested that the approach could potentially be generalized to other disease states and immunological phenotypes. In a later genetic analysis, a missense DCLRE1C variant was associated with V-gene and J-gene trimming of TCR beta chains, and the association was replicated in an independent cohort. Seventeen rarely observed V segments, including chromosome 9 orphons, were excluded from the earlier analysis of a few hundred of the donors because counts were too low. The cohort was sequenced for TCR beta chains only, and without alpha or paired-chain data the features that could be detected were limited. Correlated functional status among segregating V segments might be attributable to linkage disequilibrium, but an unknown experimental factor could not be ruled out. Strong co-occurrence of HLA alleles, especially DR and DQ, made assigning TCR associations to individual alleles difficult.

The CDR3 runs 13 residues from the cysteine to the phenylalanine. The only DNA kept is the CDR3, 39 bases in frame from the first base. The germline V gene gives CDR1 as SNHLY and CDR2 as FYNNEI. The cohort was made up of under 800 healthy bone marrow donors. At the time of sampling, all cohort members were nominally healthy, though unrecorded immune exposures were likely present. Of the approximately 670 cohort members, approximately 290 had a positive CMV serostatus and roughly 370 had a negative one, while no CMV serostatus was recorded for the donor. Each donor provided a peripheral blood sample, and peripheral blood mononuclear cells were used for TCR beta sequencing. The Qiagen DNeasy Blood Extraction Kit was used to extract genomic DNA from the blood cell samples.

Sequencing was performed on PBMCs. The TCR originated in a human donor in good health. The rearrangement joined TRBV2 to TRBJ2-7, and TRBD1 aligns with 9 junction nucleotides. In nucleotides, the sequence is TGTGCCAGCCGTGACAGGGGGTTCTACGAGCAGTACTTC. Its product reads: CASRDRGFYEQYF. With the portions outside the CDR3 filled from the reference TRBV2 and TRBJ2-7 genes, the complete variable region becomes EPEVTQTPSHQVTQMGQEVILRCVPISNHLYFYWYRQILGQKVEFLVSFYNNEISEKSEIFDDQFSVERPDGSNFTLKIRSTKLEDSAMYFCASRDRGFYEQYFGPGTRLTVT.